This passage covers 26 T cell receptor beta chains from one sample sequenced in a study of sequential checkpoint blockade in melanoma. Clones were read by immunoSEQ multiplex PCR, and TCRdb kept only the in-frame ones, dropping some. The table includes 2,500 to 3,500 clones, 27% detected once. Specified treatment: randomized to nivolumab then ipilimumab (arm A) or the reverse (arm B). The sample consisted of tumor tissue (inferred from file names), taken from a patient given nivolumab and ipilimumab in sequence. Receptor source: a human donor with melanoma.

J is TRBJ2-3 and V is TRBV19; D is possibly TRBD1 (7 bases). The CDR3 consists of 15 residues. V lost 6 bases to trimming and J lost 3 bases, with 16 bases between them. Germline V CDR1 and CDR2: LNHDA, SQIVND (reference sequence). The CDR3 DNA follows: TGTGCCAGTAGCCACCGGACAGGACTAACAGATACGCAGTATTTT. Encoded protein: CASSHRTGLTDTQYF.

This clone turned up a few times. The CDR3 loop is CASFKTSGVTDTQYF. The CDR3, as DNA: TGTGCCAGCTTTAAGACTAGCGGCGTCACAGATACGCAGTATTTT. The chain employs TRBV9 and TRBJ2-3, with 9 bases aligning to TRBD2. Germline V gene sequence: CDR1 SGDLS, CDR2 YYNGEE. The CDR3 length is 15 residues. Trimming cost V 7 bases and J 2 bases; bases outside gene matches: 8.

The V call is TRBV6-8, the J call TRBJ2-7; D remains ambiguous. Germline V lookup: CDR1 MNHGY, CDR2 SAAAGT. Trimming removed 3 bases from V and 0 bases from J, with 6 bases in between. The CDR3 extends over 13 amino acids. The CDR3 loop is CASSYKNSYEQYF. Written as DNA, the CDR3 is TGTGCCAGCAGTTATAAAAACTCCTACGAGCAGTACTTC.

The V gene is TRBV5-1, the J gene TRBJ2-7, with TRBD1 matching over 8 bases. The CDR3 runs 15 residues. Unmatched junction bases numbered 6, after V lost 0 bases and J lost 4 bases. The germline gives CDR1 SGHRS, CDR2 YFSETQ. CDR3 protein: CASSLAGTGTYEQYF. CDR3 sequence (DNA): TGCGCCAGCAGCTTGGCGGGGACAGGTACTTACGAGCAGTACTTC.

This clone has only a few counts. The CDR3: CSVVPFTGNNEQFF. The CDR3 bases are TGCAGCGTTGTTCCCTTCACAGGGAACAATGAGCAGTTCTTC. V is TRBV29-1 and J is TRBJ2-1; weak D call: TRBD1 (6 bases). CDR1 and CDR2 (germline): SQVTM, ANQGSEA. V dropped 4 bases and J dropped 5 bases, with 15 bases sitting between them. The CDR3 extends over 14 amino acids.

This clone was found a few times. This chain joins TRBV1 and TRBJ1-4. TRBV1 is marked as a pseudogene. The CDR3 totals 14 residues. The CDR3 DNA sequence: TGCGCCAGCAGCCGCGGGACGGAAAATGAAAAACTGTTTTTT. Translating it yields CASSRGTENEKLFF.

The genes are TRBV27 and TRBJ2-7; 7 positions agree with TRBD1. Germline V gene sequence: CDR1 MNHEY, CDR2 SMNVEV (reference sequence). This CDR3 has 14 residues. The ends lost 6 bases at V and 2 bases at J; junction bases unmatched: 7. The CDR3 bases are TGTGCCAGCAGCCGCCATGGGACAGCCTACGAGCAGTACTTC. This sequence encodes CASSRHGTAYEQYF.

The chain combines TRBV11-3 with TRBJ2-7; TRBD1 aligns across 7 bases. The germline V gene encodes CDR1 SGHNT and CDR2 YENEEA. CDR3 length equals 16 residues. V shed 5 bases, J shed 1 base, and the junction held 11 bases outside the gene matches. This CDR3 is CASSPRTGTWSYEQYF. The CDR3 bases are TGTGCCAGCAGCCCACGGACAGGAACCTGGTCCTACGAGCAGTACTTC.

The sample holds a few counts of this clone. This sequence joins TRBV2 and TRBJ2-1; 9 nucleotides line up with TRBD1. V shed 10 bases and J 5 bases; nucleotides not matched to a gene: 3. In germline, CDR1 is SNHLY, CDR2 FYNNEI. The CDR3 is 12 residues long. CDR3 sequence: CATRDRDNEQFF. CDR3 DNA: TGTGCCACACGGGACAGGGACAATGAGCAGTTCTTC.

The chain carries TRBV18 and TRBJ2-3; TRBD2 might be the D (5 bases). The CDR3 runs 13 residues. Trimming removed 6 bases from V and 2 bases from J, with 9 bases in between. Germline V gene data show CDR1 as KGHSH and CDR2 as LQKENI. Written as DNA, the CDR3 is TGTGCCAGCTCCCCCGGGGACACAGATACGCAGTATTTT. It codes for CASSPGDTDTQYF.

The J gene is TRBJ2-5, the V gene TRBV7-6; D may be TRBD2 (5 bases). V lost 5 bases to trimming and J lost 7 bases, with 17 bases between them. Germline assignment: CDR1 SGHVS and CDR2 FNYEAQ. The CDR3 runs to 14 residues. CDR3 loop: CASSPRTYAGTQYF. The CDR3 coding sequence is TGTGCCAGCAGCCCACGGACTTACGCGGGGACCCAGTACTTC.

The chain joins TRBV11-3 to TRBJ2-1; D is unclear. Trimming shortened V by 8 bases and J by 8 bases, and 22 bases separated the two germline ends. The germline V gene has CDR1 SGHNT and CDR2 YENEEA. CDR3 size: 15 residues. In DNA, the CDR3 is TGTGCCAGCGTCCCCCAGACTTACCCCAGACATGAGCAGTTCTTC. Protein sequence: CASVPQTYPRHEQFF.

The chain recombines TRBV6-8 with TRBJ2-6; D remains ambiguous. The germline V and J ends were trimmed by 5 bases and 4 bases, with 18 bases remaining between them. This CDR3 comprises 17 residues. Germline V lookup: CDR1 MNHGY, CDR2 SAAAGT. CDR3: CASSPTSPTLGANVLTF. CDR3 coding DNA: TGTGCCAGCAGTCCGACAAGCCCCACTCTGGGGGCCAACGTCCTGACTTTC.

This clone was seen more than once but under ten times. The DNA for the CDR3 is TGTGCCAGCTCACCACCGCCGGGGAGCAGACTCCAAGAGACCCAGTACTTC. It encodes CASSPPPGSRLQETQYF. The chain uses TRBV18 and TRBJ2-5; D is possibly TRBD2 (5 bases). The CDR3 has 17 amino acids. CDR1 and CDR2 from the germline V gene are KGHSH and LQKENI. V lost 0 bases to trimming and J lost 1 base, with 15 bases between them. Using reference TRBV18 and TRBJ2-5 for the parts outside the CDR3, the full variable domain is NAGVMQNPRHLVRRRGQEARLRCSPMKGHSHVYWYRQLPEEGLKFMVYLQKENIIDESGMPKERFSAEFPKEGPSILRIQQVVRGDSAAYFCASSPPPGSRLQETQYFGPGTRLLVL.

The rearrangement joins TRBV19 to TRBJ2-7; D might be TRBD1 (6 bases). The CDR3 loop spans 14 amino acids. V was cut by 1 base and J by 2 bases, with 9 bases left in between. Germline values: CDR1 LNHDA, CDR2 SQIVND (reference sequence). CDR3 sequence reads: CASSIAGTTYEQYF. The CDR3 nucleotides read TGTGCCAGTAGTATAGCCGGGACAACCTACGAGCAGTACTTC.

By sample share, this clone is large. The rearrangement joins TRBV12-5 to TRBJ1-1, with D perhaps TRBD1 (6 bases). This CDR3 is built from 15 residues. Germline CDR1 reads LGHNT; CDR2 reads FRNRAP. Trimming removed 3 bases at V and 0 bases at J, with 11 bases between. The CDR3 DNA reads TGTGCTAGTGGTTTTCCAGGGGAGATGAACACTGAAGCTTTCTTT. Translated: CASGFPGEMNTEAFF.

Relative to its sample, this clone is medium-sized. The chain has TRBV6-8 and TRBJ2-3, with TRBD2 matching over 11 bases. Trimming took 4 bases from V and 1 from J; bases not matched to a gene: 7. CDR3 size: 17 residues. Germline CDR1 MNHGY, CDR2 SAAAGT. The CDR3 here is CASSFLAGGPGTDTQYF. For the CDR3, the DNA is TGTGCCAGCAGTTTTCTAGCGGGGGGCCCAGGCACAGATACGCAGTATTTT.

This clone was seen only a few times. This sequence joins TRBV4-1 and TRBJ2-7; 13 bases fit TRBD2. CDR1 is MGHRA, CDR2 YSYEKL, per germline. CDR3 length: 16 residues. V lost 1 base to trimming and J lost 3 bases; unmatched junction nucleotides: 3. The CDR3 DNA reads TGCGCCAGCAGCCAAGGAAGACTAGCGGGGGGCTACGAGCAGTACTTC. This encodes CASSQGRLAGGYEQYF.

In its sample, this clone was seen a few times. The chain carries TRBV19 and TRBJ1-1; 11 bases are shared with TRBD1. CDR3 length: 14 amino acids. The V segment lost 5 bases and the J segment 5 bases; nucleotides outside the gene matches: 4. Per the germline V gene, CDR1 is LNHDA and CDR2 is SQIVND (reference sequence). DNA for the CDR3: TGTGCCAGTAGTCCAGGGACAGGGGGGACTGAAGCTTTCTTT. It is translated as CASSPGTGGTEAFF.

This clone was seen only a few times. The chain has TRBV11-3 and TRBJ2-1; 7 nucleotides align to TRBD2. J was trimmed by 0 bases and V by 8 bases; bases with no gene match: 4. Germline-derived CDR1 and CDR2 are SGHNT and YENEEA. The CDR3 consists of 14 residues. The CDR3 coding sequence is TGTGCCAGCGGCGGGGGTGGCTCCTACAATGAGCAGTTCTTC. The encoded protein is CASGGGGSYNEQFF.

This clone came up a few times. J is TRBJ2-7 and V is TRBV19; D perhaps matches TRBD1 (6 bases). V lost 5 bases and J lost 3, with 14 bases in between. CDR3 length: 14 residues. Germline CDR1 and CDR2: LNHDA and SQIVND (reference sequence). This CDR3 reads CASSPGHLLYEQYF. In DNA form, the CDR3 reads TGTGCCAGTAGTCCGGGACACCTCCTCTACGAGCAGTACTTC.

In its sample, this clone was seen once. The chain combines TRBV29-1 with TRBJ1-5, with 9 positions matching TRBD1. The CDR3 runs to 13 residues. Germline loops: CDR1 SQVTM, CDR2 ANQGSEA. The V gene end was trimmed by 4 bases and the J gene end by 5 bases; junction bases not matched to a gene: 3. Here the CDR3 reads CSVAGQGDQPQHF. CDR3 DNA: TGCAGCGTTGCGGGACAGGGTGATCAGCCCCAGCATTTT.

By frequency in the sample, this clone is medium-sized. This CDR3 is CASSYRLISGANVLTF. Written as DNA, the CDR3 is TGTGCCAGCAGCTATAGGCTGATCTCTGGGGCCAACGTCCTGACTTTC. The V and J genes are TRBV11-3 and TRBJ2-6; no definite D call. The V gene's germline CDR1 is SGHNT and CDR2 YENEEA. V lost 4 bases to trimming and J lost 0 bases, with 10 bases between them. The CDR3 sequence is 16 residues long.

This clone has just a few counts. V and J are TRBV10-1 and TRBJ1-2; D unresolved. The CDR3 length is 15 residues. V lost 0 bases and J 6 bases, leaving 14 bases between the germline ends. Germline CDR1 reads WNHNN; CDR2 reads SYGVQD (reference sequence). CDR3 residues: CASSESTGRWDGYTF. The CDR3 DNA follows: TGCGCCAGCAGTGAGTCGACGGGCAGGTGGGATGGCTACACCTTC.

This clone was observed a few times. The chain has TRBV4-1 and TRBJ2-6, with no clear D. This CDR3 comprises 15 residues. Trimming removed 4 bases from V and 18 bases from J, with 25 bases in between. CDR1 is MGHRA, CDR2 YSYEKL, per germline. The CDR3 region is CASSLSIGRHKVGTF. CDR3 coding DNA: TGCGCCAGCAGCCTATCTATAGGACGTCACAAAGTCGGGACTTTC.

The rearrangement joins TRBV1 to TRBJ1-1. TRBV1 is a documented pseudogene. This CDR3 region has 14 residues. CDR3 sequence reads: CASSVGPQNTEAFF. CDR3 nucleotide sequence: TGCGCCAGCAGCGTGGGACCGCAGAACACTGAAGCTTTCTTT.